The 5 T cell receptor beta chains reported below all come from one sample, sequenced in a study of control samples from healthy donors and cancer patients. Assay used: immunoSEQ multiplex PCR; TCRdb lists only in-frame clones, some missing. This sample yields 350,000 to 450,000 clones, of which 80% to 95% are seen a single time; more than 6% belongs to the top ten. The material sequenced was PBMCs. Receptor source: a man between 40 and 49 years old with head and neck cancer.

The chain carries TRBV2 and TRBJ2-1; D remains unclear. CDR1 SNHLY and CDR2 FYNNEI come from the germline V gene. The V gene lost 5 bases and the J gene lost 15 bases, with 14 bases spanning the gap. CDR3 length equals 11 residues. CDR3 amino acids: CASSTGPLVFF. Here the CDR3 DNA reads TGTGCCAGCAGTACTGGGCCCTTAGTGTTCTTC.

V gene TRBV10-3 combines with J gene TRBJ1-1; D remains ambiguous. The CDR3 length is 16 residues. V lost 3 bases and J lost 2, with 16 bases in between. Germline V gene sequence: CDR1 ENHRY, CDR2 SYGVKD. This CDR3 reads CAISDGDWGGNTEAFF. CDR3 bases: TGTGCCATCAGTGATGGGGATTGGGGAGGAAACACTGAAGCTTTCTTT.

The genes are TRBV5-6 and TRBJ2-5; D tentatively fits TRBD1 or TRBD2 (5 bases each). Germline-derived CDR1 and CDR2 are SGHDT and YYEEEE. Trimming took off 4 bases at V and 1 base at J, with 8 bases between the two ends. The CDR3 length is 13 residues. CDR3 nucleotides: TGTGCCAGCAGCGAGGGACCCCAAGAGACCCAGTACTTC. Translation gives CASSEGPQETQYF.

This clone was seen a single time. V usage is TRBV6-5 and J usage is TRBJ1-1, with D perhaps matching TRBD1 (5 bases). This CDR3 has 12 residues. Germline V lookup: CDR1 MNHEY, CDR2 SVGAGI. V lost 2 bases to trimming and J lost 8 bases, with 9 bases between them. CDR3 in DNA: TGTGCCAGCAGTTACGGGGGGAGGGAAGCTTTCTTT. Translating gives CASSYGGREAFF.

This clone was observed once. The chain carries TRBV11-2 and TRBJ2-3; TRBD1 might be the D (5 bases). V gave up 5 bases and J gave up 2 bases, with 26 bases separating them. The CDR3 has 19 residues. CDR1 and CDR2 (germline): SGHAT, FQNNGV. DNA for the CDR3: TGTGCCAGCAGCGTACTGCGGCCGCAGGGCAACGCGCCCACAGATACGCAGTATTTT. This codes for CASSVLRPQGNAPTDTQYF.